Below, 3 T cell receptor beta chains from the same sample are listed, as sequenced in a study of T cells in localized non-small cell lung cancer (TCRdb year 2020). Receptor libraries were prepared by the immunoSEQ multiplex PCR assay. Drawn from immuneACCESS, this table holds only the in-frame rearrangements with V and J called that TCRdb kept. Clones are partly lost; checked studies trace under half to an unresolved V gene and leave the rest unexplained. Recorded for this sample are about 41,000 clones; about nine tenths of them occurred a single time. The ten most abundant clones make up roughly 2.6% of the sample. Material: peripheral blood, obtained before any cancer treatment. The receptors derive from a female donor over 55 with stage I squamous cell lung carcinoma.

This clone was detected a few times. This chain uses TRBV5-1 with TRBJ2-6; D is undetermined. Germline assignment: CDR1 SGHRS and CDR2 YFSETQ. Deletions cut 3 bases from V and 6 bases from J, with 10 bases between. CDR3 length: 14 amino acids. The CDR3 DNA reads as TGCGCCAGCAGCTCTCCTGATAAGGCCAACGTCCTGACTTTC. It specifies CASSSPDKANVLTF.

The chain joins TRBV6-5 to TRBJ1-1, with a possible D match to TRBD1 (6 bases). V was pared by 2 bases and J by 4 bases, with 17 bases between. Germline CDR1 and CDR2: MNHEY and SVGAGI. There are 16 residues in the CDR3. The chain's CDR3 is CASSYGGGSWATEAFF. DNA for the CDR3: TGTGCCAGCAGTTACGGAGGGGGGTCCTGGGCCACTGAAGCTTTCTTT.

V and J are TRBV18 and TRBJ2-3; D gene uncertain. CDR1 and CDR2 from the germline V gene are KGHSH and LQKENI. The CDR3 covers 12 residues. The ends were cut back, 1 base at V and 5 bases at J, with 4 bases in the middle. CDR3 coding DNA: TGTGCCAGCTCACCACAGGGAGATACGCAGTATTTT. Amino acids: CASSPQGDTQYF.